The subject of this entry is one T cell receptor beta chain. Its antigen remains unidentified. A read error may explain this, as a much larger clone is one base away. As to time point: newly diagnosed GD, antithyroid drugs for less than 3 months. Preparation of the TCR library used RNA extracted from PBMCs. V shed 4 bases and J shed 6 bases, with 12 bases lying between them. This CDR3 spans 13 amino acids. This sample is drawn from a study of regulatory T cells in long-lasting Graves disease. Study information: The study enrolled newly diagnosed Graves' patients on antithyroid drugs under 3 months.

TCR beta libraries were built with iRepertoire HTBI primers and Arm-PCR of CDR3 regions. MiXCR, run by TCRdb on the multiplex PCR reads, gives a single entry per CDR3 protein. The sample carries about 240,000 distinct CDR3 sequences, over 20% recorded once. Study findings and constraints: Relative to new patients (roughly 950), persistent patients exhibited greater sharing of public clonotypes (2,741). Persistent disease favored TRBV28, TRBJ1-2 and TRBJ2-5. Only a small sample size was used, which may have cut accuracy.

This chain joins TRBV12-3 or TRBV12-4 and TRBJ1-1; maybe TRBD1 (6 bases). Material: peripheral blood mononuclear cells (PBMCs), obtained at new diagnosis, from a patient treated with antithyroid drugs. The TCR originated in a female donor with Graves disease. The CDR3 here is CASSSVRGAEAFF. CDR3 nucleotides: TGTGCCAGCAGTTCAGTCAGGGGTGCTGAAGCTTTCTTT.